The 4 T cell receptor beta chains in this list originate from one sample, sequenced in a study of blood T cell repertoires in COVID-19. Sequencing used immunoSEQ multiplex PCR; TCRdb keeps in-frame clones, though not all of them. The data contain about 300,000 clones, just over 85% of them seen just once; the ten biggest clones take up about 4.2%. Source material: PBMCs or T cells enriched from blood (not recorded which). The receptors were gathered from a man aged 25-45 years who had recovered from COVID-19.

The DNA of the CDR3 is TGTGCCAGCAGGGCTTTTGGGGGGACAGAAGAGACCCAGTACTTC. Protein sequence: CASRAFGGTEETQYF. The rearrangement uses TRBV7-9 and TRBJ2-5, with D maybe TRBD1 (7 bases). Germline V gene lookup returns CDR1 SEHNR and CDR2 FQNEAQ (reference sequence). Trimming pared 6 bases from V and 3 bases from J, leaving 17 bases between. The length of the CDR3 is 15 residues. Looking up the rest from reference TRBV7-9 and TRBJ2-5 gives the full variable domain: DTGVSQNPRHKITKRGQNVTFRCDPISEHNRLYWYRQTLGQGPEFLTYFQNEAQLEKSRLLSDRFSAERPKGSFSTLEIQRTEQGDSAMYLCASRAFGGTEETQYFGPGTRLLVL.

The chain couples TRBV5-1 to TRBJ1-2; 10 bases match TRBD1. The CDR3 length is 14 residues. J lost 10 bases, V lost 5 bases, and 11 bases had no gene match. Germline CDR1 SGHRS, CDR2 YFSETQ. This CDR3 is CASRHSRDRGDYTF. The CDR3 region has the DNA TGCGCCAGCAGACATTCAAGGGACAGGGGTGACTACACCTTC.

The V gene is TRBV5-1, the J gene TRBJ2-2; 11 bases line up with TRBD2. Germline V lookup: CDR1 SGHRS, CDR2 YFSETQ. This CDR3 has 15 residues. V dropped 5 bases and J dropped 4; count of bases not matched to a gene: 4. The CDR3, as DNA: TGCGCCAGCAGTTATCTAGCGGGAGGCACCGGGGAGCTGTTTTTT. Amino acids: CASSYLAGGTGELFF. The full variable domain, its missing parts supplied by reference TRBV5-1 and TRBJ2-2, is KAGVTQTPRYLIKTRGQQVTLSCSPISGHRSVSWYQQTPGQGLQFLFEYFSETQRNKGNFPGRFSGRQFSNSRSEMNVSTLELGDSALYLCASSYLAGGTGELFFGEGSRLTVL.

The J gene is TRBJ2-5, the V gene TRBV30; 9 nucleotides agree with TRBD2. CDR3 length: 13 amino acids. In germline, CDR1 is GTSNPN, CDR2 SVGIG (reference sequence). The V gene end was trimmed by 0 bases and the J gene end by 4 bases; junction bases not matched to a gene: 0. CDR3 amino acids: CAWSVTSGETQYF. CDR3 in DNA: TGTGCCTGGAGTGTGACTAGCGGAGAGACCCAGTACTTC.